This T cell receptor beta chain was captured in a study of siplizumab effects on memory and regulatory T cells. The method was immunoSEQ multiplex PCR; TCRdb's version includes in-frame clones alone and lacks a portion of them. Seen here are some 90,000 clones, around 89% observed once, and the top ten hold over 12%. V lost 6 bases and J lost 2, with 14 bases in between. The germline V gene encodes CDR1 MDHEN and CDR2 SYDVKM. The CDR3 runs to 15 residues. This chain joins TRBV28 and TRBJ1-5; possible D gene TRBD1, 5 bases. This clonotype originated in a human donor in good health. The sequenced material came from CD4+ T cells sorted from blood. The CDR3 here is CASRGDRGGNQPQHF. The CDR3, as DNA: TGTGCCAGCAGAGGGGATAGGGGAGGCAATCAGCCCCAGCATTTT.